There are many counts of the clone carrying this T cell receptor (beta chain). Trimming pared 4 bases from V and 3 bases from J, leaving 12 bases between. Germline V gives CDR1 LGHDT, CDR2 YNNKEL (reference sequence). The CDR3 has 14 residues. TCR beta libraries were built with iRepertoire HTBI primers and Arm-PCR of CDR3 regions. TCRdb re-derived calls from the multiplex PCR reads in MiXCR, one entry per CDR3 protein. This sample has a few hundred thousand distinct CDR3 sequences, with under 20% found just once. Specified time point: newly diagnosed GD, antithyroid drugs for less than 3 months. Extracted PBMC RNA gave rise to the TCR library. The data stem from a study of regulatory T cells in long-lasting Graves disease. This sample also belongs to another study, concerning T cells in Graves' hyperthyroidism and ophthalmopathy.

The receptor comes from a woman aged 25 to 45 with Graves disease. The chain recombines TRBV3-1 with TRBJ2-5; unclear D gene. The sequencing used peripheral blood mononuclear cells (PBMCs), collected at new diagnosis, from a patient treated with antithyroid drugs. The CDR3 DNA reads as TGTGCCAGCAGCCGGCAGCAGCCAGAAGAGACCCAGTACTTC. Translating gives CASSRQQPEETQYF.